The following is a TCR beta chain sequence with its context. Its antigen is not yet known. It has no much larger one-base neighbor in the sample; base qualities were not kept. The data are from a study of blood T cell repertoires in COVID-19 (dated by TCRdb to the early 2020s). At the level of the whole study: Samples from collaborators originated in the United States, Italy and Spain and spanned both the acute and convalescent phases of COVID-19. Nearly every sample came with metadata listing a de-identified subject ID, COVID-19 status, age in years and sex. The repertoires were released in a freely available public database intended as a resource for research on the immune response to SARS-CoV-2. The prospective study material was composed of cDNA or gDNA derived from T cells, B-cell-depleted T cells, or PBMCs. Samples were obtained from the ongoing ImmuneRACE study (first 160 participants) and from approximately 1,200 subjects provided by 6 global collaborators. HLA class I and class II types, where available, came from metadata supplied by the sample provider rather than from assay-based typing. The dataset comprised deeply sampled blood TCRbeta repertoires from subjects exposed to, actively infected with, or recovered from COVID-19.

The collaborating institutions used their own protocols to collect whole blood in K2EDTA tubes. For TCRbeta analysis, collaborators shipped samples as frozen whole blood, isolated PBMCs, or DNA extracted from either of those sample types. TCRbeta CDR3 regions were amplified from genomic DNA by means of the immunoSEQ Assay, a bias-controlled multiplex PCR. The published analysis was carried out like this. Within the assay, amplification of reference gene primers was used to estimate how many nucleated cells each sample contained. To quantify the absolute abundance of each unique TCRbeta CDR3 rearrangement, sequence reads were collapsed and filtered. For each sample, productive Simpson clonality was calculated as the square root of Simpson's diversity index over productive rearrangements. TCRdb mirrors the immuneACCESS table, restricted to in-frame sequences. Some clones are absent from its copies; in checked studies, under half trace to an unresolved V gene, and the reason for the others is unknown. That table furnishes V, J and clone size, whereas the DNA furnished D and trimming. Counted in this sample were some 260,000 clones; approximately 81% of them appeared once. The leading ten clones occupy about 3% of the sample.

What the work shows at the level of the full study, not this receptor alone: How much clinical and demographic metadata was included differed by source and by participant, and the metadata was provided uncurated.

The cysteine opens and the phenylalanine closes a CDR3 of 13 amino acids. The entry retains the CDR3 DNA only, 39 bases that are in frame from base 1. Taken from the germline V gene, the CDR1 and CDR2 loops are KGHSH and LQKENI. Compared with germline, V lacks 7 bases and J lacks 8 bases; bases without a gene match: 5. The source of this sequence is a woman between 18 and 29 years old with acute or convalescent COVID-19. The rearranged segments are TRBV18 and TRBJ1-4; TRBD1 lines up with 9 middle nucleotides. Sequenced input: peripheral blood. The sequence in DNA is TGTGCCAGCTTAAGGACAGGGGAAGAAAAACTGTTTTTT. Protein translation: CASLRTGEEKLFF.